Below are 15 T cell receptor beta chains sequenced from a single sample in a study of T cells after posttransplantation cyclophosphamide (dated by TCRdb to 2016 to 2017). Reading the label with the study, this specimen's treatment or condition is: high-dose cyclophosphamide on days +3 and +4 as single-agent GVHD prophylaxis. Busulfan and fludarabine conditioning, a related or unrelated marrow graft, and cyclophosphamide on days +3 and +4 were given to PTCy patients. Libraries were built with the immunoSEQ multiplex PCR assay. The immuneACCESS repertoire file appears here via TCRdb, limited to in-frame rearrangements. These files lack a portion of the clones; in checked studies, under half of the deficit traces to unresolved V genes, and the cause of the others is not known. The sample profile shows a few thousand clones; approximately 74% of them were found once. In total, the top ten clones hold about 9% of the sample.

The source material was PBMCs, sampled 34 to 35 days after a stem cell transplant with posttransplant cyclophosphamide. These receptors were obtained from a male patient between 45 and 59 years old who received an allogeneic stem cell transplant from a related donor and was CMV-positive. After a transplant, some T cells may be of graft donor origin.

J is TRBJ2-7 and V is TRBV5-1; TRBD1 matches 9 bases. CDR1 and CDR2 from the germline V gene are SGHRS and YFSETQ. V gave up 0 bases and J gave up 0 bases; unmatched junction bases: 7. The CDR3 spans 17 residues. CDR3 region: CASSLGDRELSSYEQYF. The CDR3 region has the DNA TGCGCCAGCAGCTTGGGGGACAGGGAACTGAGCTCCTACGAGCAGTACTTC. Looking up the rest from reference TRBV5-1 and TRBJ2-7 gives the full variable domain: KAGVTQTPRYLIKTRGQQVTLSCSPISGHRSVSWYQQTPGQGLQFLFEYFSETQRNKGNFPGRFSGRQFSNSRSEMNVSTLELGDSALYLCASSLGDRELSSYEQYFGPGTRLTVT.

This clone was counted between two and nine times. This chain joins TRBV19 and TRBJ1-5; D uncertain. Trimming cost V 3 bases and J 9 bases, with 27 bases left between them. Looked up from germline, CDR1 is LNHDA and CDR2 is SQIVND (reference sequence). The CDR3 length is 18 residues. CDR3 nucleotide sequence: TGTGCCAGTAGTATTAACCCCCCGGTGGCGGTTTTTCGTCGGCCCCAGCATTTT. Its translation: CASSINPPVAVFRRPQHF.

This chain joins TRBV29-1 and TRBJ2-3; 8 nucleotides align to TRBD2. Germline values: CDR1 SQVTM, CDR2 ANQGSEA. Trimming removed 7 bases from V and 4 bases from J; junction bases left unmatched: 7. This CDR3 is 13 amino acids long. This CDR3 is CSAGGLVSDTQYF. The CDR3 bases are TGCAGCGCCGGGGGACTAGTGTCAGATACGCAGTATTTT.

The chain is built from TRBV5-1 and TRBJ1-1; TRBD1 might be the D (6 bases). V shed 4 bases and J shed 0 bases, with 16 bases lying between them. From germline, CDR1 is SGHRS and CDR2 YFSETQ. The CDR3 consists of 16 residues. The CDR3 here is CASSPGQNYMNTEAFF. The CDR3 nucleotides read TGCGCCAGCAGCCCCGGACAGAATTACATGAACACTGAAGCTTTCTTT. The complete variable domain, with remaining parts taken from reference TRBV5-1 and TRBJ1-1, reads KAGVTQTPRYLIKTRGQQVTLSCSPISGHRSVSWYQQTPGQGLQFLFEYFSETQRNKGNFPGRFSGRQFSNSRSEMNVSTLELGDSALYLCASSPGQNYMNTEAFFGQGTRLTVV.

This chain joins TRBV5-1 and TRBJ2-2; no clear D gene. The CDR3 consists of 16 residues. CDR1 and CDR2 (germline): SGHRS, YFSETQ. V gave up 4 bases and J gave up 4 bases, with 17 bases separating them. In nucleotides, the CDR3 is TGCGCCAGCAGCCGTCTCGCCTCTACCCTCACCGGGGAGCTGTTTTTT. The encoded protein is CASSRLASTLTGELFF.

The chain joins TRBV5-4 to TRBJ2-2; 7 nucleotides agree with TRBD1. The CDR3 extends over 13 amino acids. The germline V gene encodes CDR1 SGHNT and CDR2 YYREEE (reference sequence). V lost 7 bases to trimming and J lost 6 bases; unmatched junction nucleotides: 6. The CDR3 here is CASLDRVAGELFF. The CDR3 DNA reads as TGTGCCAGCCTCGACAGGGTAGCCGGGGAGCTGTTTTTT.

The chain uses TRBV5-5 and TRBJ2-2, with D possibly TRBD1 on 5 matching bases. The CDR3 contains 15 residues. V was pared by 6 bases and J by 6 bases, with 18 bases between. Germline V CDR1 and CDR2: SGHKS, YYEKEE (reference sequence). The CDR3 DNA sequence: TGTGCCAGCACCCCACGGCAGGGTTCGGCCGGGGAGCTGTTTTTT. Amino acids: CASTPRQGSAGELFF.

This rearrangement joins TRBV7-9 to TRBJ2-7; D call uncertain. The CDR3 runs to 15 residues. CDR1 SEHNR and CDR2 FQNEAQ come from the germline V gene (reference sequence). The V end was cut by 0 bases, the J end by 2 bases, with 11 bases between. The CDR3: CASSLAPGPTYEQYF. As DNA, the CDR3 is TGTGCCAGCAGCTTAGCGCCAGGTCCAACCTACGAGCAGTACTTC.

This CDR3 reads CASSLFYTGTQYF. The CDR3 region has the DNA TGTGCCAGCAGTTTATTTTATACGGGTACGCAGTATTTT. V gene TRBV27 combines with J gene TRBJ2-3; D not resolved. V lost 1 base, J lost 8 bases, and 10 bases lay in between. CDR1 is MNHEY and CDR2 is SMNVEV in the germline V gene (reference sequence). The CDR3 has 13 amino acids.

The chain uses TRBV6-5 and TRBJ2-7; weak D call: TRBD2 (6 bases). The V and J ends lost 7 bases and 0 bases respectively, with 10 bases between them. Germline-derived CDR1 and CDR2 are MNHEY and SVGAGI. CDR3 length: 13 amino acids. The CDR3 loop reads CASKGGVSYEQYF. As DNA, the CDR3 is TGTGCCAGCAAAGGCGGGGTCTCCTACGAGCAGTACTTC.

This clone has more than one count but fewer than ten. The chain recombines TRBV27 with TRBJ2-7, with D tentatively TRBD2 (6 bases). V gave up 3 bases and J gave up 0 bases, with 6 bases separating them. CDR1 and CDR2 (germline): MNHEY, SMNVEV (reference sequence). The CDR3 runs to 13 residues. The CDR3 nucleotides read TGTGCCAGCAGTTTGACTAGCTCCTACGAGCAGTACTTC. Its protein is CASSLTSSYEQYF.

The chain recombines TRBV9 with TRBJ1-5; 7 bases are a match to TRBD1. Germline trimming cut 1 base from V and 3 bases from J; bases unmatched to any gene: 4. Germline V CDR1 and CDR2: SGDLS, YYNGEE. The CDR3 covers 15 residues. The DNA of the CDR3 is TGTGCCAGCAGCGTATCAGGGGGAAACAATCAGCCCCAGCATTTT. Translated: CASSVSGGNNQPQHF.

The rearrangement links TRBV30 to TRBJ2-1, with 8 bases identical to TRBD1. Germline V lookup: CDR1 GTSNPN, CDR2 SVGIG (reference sequence). The trim removed 7 bases at V and 6 bases at J, leaving 11 bases unmatched. This CDR3 comprises 14 residues. CDR3 residues: CAFYQGAHVNEQFF. The CDR3 region has the DNA TGTGCCTTCTACCAGGGGGCGCATGTCAATGAGCAGTTCTTC.

J is TRBJ1-2 and V is TRBV14; the D is unclear. The V end lost 5 bases, the J end lost 8 bases, and 12 bases lay between the germline ends. The CDR3 runs to 12 residues. Germline V gene sequence: CDR1 SGHDN, CDR2 FVKESK. This CDR3 reads CASSEGGVGYTF. DNA of the CDR3: TGTGCCAGCAGCGAAGGCGGAGTGGGCTACACCTTC.

V gene TRBV5-1 combines with J gene TRBJ1-1; a weak D match, TRBD1 (5 bases). With 4 bases removed from V and 2 bases from J, the gap between germline ends came to 9 bases. CDR3 length equals 13 residues. Germline V gene lookup returns CDR1 SGHRS and CDR2 YFSETQ. The CDR3 sequence is CASSLTENTEAFF. The CDR3 coding sequence is TGCGCCAGCAGCCTGACAGAAAACACTGAAGCTTTCTTT.